The source of this TCR beta chain is a study of blood T cells in healthy people across ages. The CDR3 sequence is 14 residues long. CDR1 DFQATT and CDR2 SNEGSKA come from the germline V gene (reference sequence). Trimming left V 1 base short and J 4 bases short, with 10 bases between. This clonotype was picked up a small number of times. Primed by a sample-barcoded 5' primer and a J-beta primer mix, a second PCR proceeded for 7 to 11 cycles. The template-switch adaptor, which had 12 random nucleotides, put a tag on each cDNA molecule. TCRdb redid the calling of the 5' RACE reads with MiXCR, one entry per CDR3 protein. The data contain roughly 1.9 million distinct CDR3 sequences, roughly two fifths of them singletons.

The J gene is TRBJ2-2, the V gene TRBV20-1, with a tentative D call TRBD2 (5 bases). The sample taken for sequencing was blood. This TCR was recovered from a human donor in good health. CDR3 protein: CSARGESGTGELFF. In nucleotides, the CDR3 is TGCAGTGCTAGAGGCGAGAGCGGCACCGGGGAGCTGTTTTTT.